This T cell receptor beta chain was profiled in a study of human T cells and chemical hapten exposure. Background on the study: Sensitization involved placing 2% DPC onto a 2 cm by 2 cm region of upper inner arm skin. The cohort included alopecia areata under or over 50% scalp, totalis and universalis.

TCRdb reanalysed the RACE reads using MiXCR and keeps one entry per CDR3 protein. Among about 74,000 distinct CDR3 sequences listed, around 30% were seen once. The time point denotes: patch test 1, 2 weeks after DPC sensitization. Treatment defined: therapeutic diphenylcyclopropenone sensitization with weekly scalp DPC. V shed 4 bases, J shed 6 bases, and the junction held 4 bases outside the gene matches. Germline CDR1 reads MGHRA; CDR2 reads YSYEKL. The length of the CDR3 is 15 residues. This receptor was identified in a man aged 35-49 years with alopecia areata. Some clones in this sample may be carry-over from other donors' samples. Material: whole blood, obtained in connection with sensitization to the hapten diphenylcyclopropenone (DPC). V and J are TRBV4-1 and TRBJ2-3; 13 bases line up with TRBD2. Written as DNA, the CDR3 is TGCGCCAGCAGCCTAGGGACTAGCGGGGCGGATACGCAGTATTTT. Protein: CASSLGTSGADTQYF.